This entry concerns a single T cell receptor (beta chain). These data belong to a study of T cell changes during pregnancy in multiple sclerosis. Data came from immunoSEQ multiplex PCR; TCRdb stores just in-frame clones and leaves some out. Of roughly 72,000 clones listed, 89% are singletons. The material was peripheral blood, obtained in the first trimester of pregnancy. This TCR derives from a female donor in good health, enrolled as a control in a pregnancy study.

CDR3 amino acids: CASSPGQGKDSPLHF. CDR3 nucleotides: TGTGCCAGCAGCCCGGGACAGGGTAAGGATTCACCCCTCCACTTT. This chain joins TRBV9 and TRBJ1-6; 9 nucleotides align to TRBD1. The trim removed 4 bases at V and 8 bases at J, leaving 7 bases unmatched. This CDR3 region has 15 residues. Germline CDR1 SGDLS, CDR2 YYNGEE.